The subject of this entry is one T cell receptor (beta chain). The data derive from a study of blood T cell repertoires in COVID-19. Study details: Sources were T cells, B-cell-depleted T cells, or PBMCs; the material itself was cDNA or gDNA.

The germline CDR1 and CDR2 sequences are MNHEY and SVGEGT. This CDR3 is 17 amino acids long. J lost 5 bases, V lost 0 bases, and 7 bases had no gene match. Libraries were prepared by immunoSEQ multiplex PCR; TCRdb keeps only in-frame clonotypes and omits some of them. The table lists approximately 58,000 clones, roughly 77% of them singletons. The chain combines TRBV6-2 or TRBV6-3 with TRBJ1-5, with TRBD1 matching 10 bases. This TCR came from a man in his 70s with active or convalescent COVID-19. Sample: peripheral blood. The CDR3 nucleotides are TGTGCCAGCAGTTACTCCACCGGGACAGGGGTTCATCAGCCCCAGCATTTT. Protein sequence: CASSYSTGTGVHQPQHF.